This TCR beta chain comes out of a study of T cell responses to AZD1222 COVID-19 vaccine. The method was immunoSEQ multiplex PCR; TCRdb's version includes in-frame clones alone and lacks a portion of them. The sample shows more than 100,000 clones, about nine tenths of them seen only once. Points from the study as a whole: Spike was spanned by vaccine-associated CD4 TCRs, with dominance at 160-218 and 743-854. Mostly white British, mostly female donors; authors suggested clonal diversity may be underestimated. The repertoires were collected only after the peak T cell response.

The CDR3 has 15 amino acids. Trimming took off 0 bases at V and 0 bases at J, with 6 bases between the two ends. Germline lookup yields CDR1 SEHNR and CDR2 FQNEAQ (reference sequence). Worth noting for this clone: Its cognate antigen is unknown.

The receptor's source is an adult in good health. Sequencing was performed on peripheral blood, taken on day 0 of AZD1222 vaccination. The V gene is TRBV7-9, the J gene TRBJ2-4; D remains unclear. CDR3 DNA: TGTGCCAGCAGCTTAGCCACTGGAGCCAAAAACATTCAGTACTTC. Its translation is CASSLATGAKNIQYF. The full variable domain, with the rest looked up from reference TRBV7-9 and TRBJ2-4, is DTGVSQNPRHKITKRGQNVTFRCDPISEHNRLYWYRQTLGQGPEFLTYFQNEAQLEKSRLLSDRFSAERPKGSFSTLEIQRTEQGDSAMYLCASSLATGAKNIQYFGAGTRLSVL.